The 21 T cell receptor beta chains below come from one sample, sequenced in a study of beta chain features in type 1 diabetes. Of the isolated RNA, all was reverse transcribed, and so the sequenced material was expressed TCRB transcripts. TCRdb's table, derived via immunoSEQ multiplex PCR, lists solely in-frame clones and lacks some. The sample shows hundreds of thousands of clones, roughly 15% of them seen only once. The source material was naive CD4+ T cells from blood. The origin of the receptors is a man between 18 and 29 years old in good health.

A few counts support this clone. This chain uses TRBV7-2 with TRBJ2-1; 8 bases are a match to TRBD2. This CDR3 contains 15 residues. Germline V gene data show CDR1 as SGHTA and CDR2 as FQGNSA. J was trimmed by 3 bases and V by 5 bases; bases with no gene match: 6. In DNA form, the CDR3 reads TGTGCCAGCAGCCCTTCACGGGGGGGCTACAATGAGCAGTTCTTC. This gives the protein CASSPSRGGYNEQFF.

There are a few counts of this clone. This rearrangement joins TRBV6-4 to TRBJ2-6, with TRBD1 as a possible D gene (5 bases). This CDR3 spans 15 amino acids. V shed 2 bases and J shed 0 bases, with 5 bases lying between them. Germline V gene sequence: CDR1 MRHNA, CDR2 SNTAGT. Here the CDR3 reads CASSDGHSGANVLTF. CDR3 bases: TGTGCCAGCAGTGACGGACACTCTGGGGCCAACGTCCTGACTTTC.

This clone was observed a handful of times. V is TRBV4-2 and J is TRBJ2-1; D is undetermined. The ends were cut back, 0 bases at V and 12 bases at J, with 12 bases in the middle. CDR3 size: 13 residues. CDR1 and CDR2 from the germline V gene are LGHNA and YNFKEQ. CDR3 sequence reads: CASSQDMESGQFF. The CDR3 DNA follows: TGTGCCAGCAGCCAAGACATGGAATCGGGGCAGTTCTTC.

In DNA form, the CDR3 reads TGCGCCAGCAGCCAAGACTTCGGACAAGCCAGAGGTGGCTACACCTTC. It translates to CASSQDFGQARGGYTF. V is TRBV4-3 and J is TRBJ1-2, with D possibly being TRBD1 (5 bases). The CDR3 runs to 16 residues. Germline CDR1 is LGHNA and CDR2 is YSLEER. Trimming removed 0 bases from V and 7 bases from J, with 18 bases in between.

The chain uses TRBV7-2 and TRBJ2-7, with TRBD2 as a possible D gene (5 bases). V lost 3 bases and J lost 3, with 12 bases in between. Germline V CDR1 and CDR2: SGHTA, FQGNSA. The CDR3 loop spans 14 amino acids. CDR3 in amino acids: CASSFLGRNYEQYF. CDR3 coding DNA: TGTGCCAGCAGCTTCTTGGGGAGAAACTACGAGCAGTACTTC. The variable domain in full, completed from reference TRBV7-2 and TRBJ2-7, reads GAGVSQSPSNKVTEKGKDVELRCDPISGHTALYWYRQSLGQGLEFLIYFQGNSAPDKSGLPSDRFSAERTGGSVSTLTIQRTQQEDSAVYLCASSFLGRNYEQYFGPGTRLTVT.

The chain combines TRBV5-6 with TRBJ2-3; weak D call: TRBD2 (6 bases). CDR3 length equals 15 residues. The germline V gene has CDR1 SGHDT and CDR2 YYEEEE. V dropped 0 bases and J dropped 5 bases, with 13 bases sitting between them. The CDR3 DNA follows: TGTGCCAGCAGCTTGGTAGGAGGGCCGAAAGATACGCAGTATTTT. This gives the protein CASSLVGGPKDTQYF.

The chain employs TRBV7-2 and TRBJ2-7; D may be TRBD1 (5 bases). This CDR3 has 15 residues. V was shortened by 6 bases and J by 0 bases, with 15 bases between the two germline ends. The germline V gene encodes CDR1 SGHTA and CDR2 FQGNSA. The CDR3 bases are TGTGCCAGCAGTCTAACAGGATCCAACTCCTACGAGCAGTACTTC. It is translated as CASSLTGSNSYEQYF.

This clone was detected only a few times. The chain couples TRBV7-9 to TRBJ2-7; 10 bases map to TRBD2. CDR1 is SEHNR, CDR2 FQNEAQ, per germline (reference sequence). V shed 6 bases, J shed 3 bases, and the junction held 5 bases outside the gene matches. This CDR3 has 14 amino acids. The CDR3 loop is CASSRSGGLYEQYF. CDR3 coding DNA: TGTGCCAGCAGTCGTAGCGGGGGGCTCTACGAGCAGTACTTC.

This clone was seen a handful of times. J is TRBJ1-4 and V is TRBV18; D uncertain. V was cut by 3 bases and J by 7 bases, with 15 bases left in between. The CDR3 is made up of 15 amino acids. CDR1 KGHSH and CDR2 LQKENI come from the germline V gene. CDR3 sequence (DNA): TGTGCCAGCTCACCCGACATTTTTTTTGGTGAAAAACTGTTTTTT. Translated: CASSPDIFFGEKLFF.

The chain combines TRBV5-1 with TRBJ2-7; tentatively, D is TRBD2 (6 bases). This CDR3 is 14 amino acids long. Deletions cut 7 bases from V and 1 base from J, with 15 bases between. Germline V gene sequence: CDR1 SGHRS, CDR2 YFSETQ. The CDR3 here is CASSLRERSYEQYF. CDR3 coding DNA: TGCGCCAGCTCCCTGCGGGAACGGTCCTACGAGCAGTACTTC.

This clone appeared once. The V call is TRBV5-1, the J call TRBJ2-4; 7 bases match TRBD1. V lost 4 bases and J lost 3; bases outside the gene matches: 7. From germline, CDR1 is SGHRS and CDR2 YFSETQ. The CDR3 sequence is 15 residues long. The CDR3 sequence is CASSNSRTGKNIQYF. The DNA of the CDR3 is TGCGCCAGCAGCAATTCCCGGACAGGCAAAAACATTCAGTACTTC.

The J gene is TRBJ1-6, the V gene TRBV9; D not resolved. CDR1 is SGDLS and CDR2 is YYNGEE in the germline V gene. Trimming took 5 bases from V and 0 from J, leaving 18 bases between them. The CDR3 is 18 amino acids. The CDR3 protein is CASRGRHGVSSYNSPLHF. The CDR3 bases are TGTGCCAGCAGAGGTCGACATGGAGTAAGCTCCTATAATTCACCCCTCCACTTT.

This clone appeared a few times. The V call is TRBV5-1, the J call TRBJ2-2; no clear D gene. With 1 base removed from V and 6 bases from J, the gap between germline ends came to 16 bases. CDR1 is SGHRS and CDR2 is YFSETQ in the germline V gene. CDR3 length equals 16 residues. The CDR3 DNA reads TGCGCCAGCAGCTTGCCGTCGAGTAACGGCGCCGGGGAGCTGTTTTTT. It encodes CASSLPSSNGAGELFF.

This clone was seen a handful of times. The chain employs TRBV27 and TRBJ2-5; unclear D gene. V lost 2 bases and J 1 base, leaving 11 bases between the germline ends. The germline V gene encodes CDR1 MNHEY and CDR2 SMNVEV (reference sequence). The CDR3 sequence is 15 residues long. The chain's CDR3 is CASSLRAYPQETQYF. DNA of the CDR3: TGTGCCAGCAGTTTACGGGCGTACCCCCAAGAGACCCAGTACTTC.

The genes are TRBV10-3 and TRBJ2-7; the D gene could be TRBD1 or TRBD2 (5 bases each). The CDR3 is made up of 15 amino acids. Germline CDR1 ENHRY, CDR2 SYGVKD. V dropped 3 bases and J dropped 6 bases, with 18 bases sitting between them. The CDR3 loop reads CAISEPGRIPSEQYF. CDR3 in DNA: TGTGCCATCAGTGAACCGGGACGGATTCCTTCCGAGCAGTACTTC.

This chain's CDR3 is CASSPGTSKRSGELFF. The CDR3, as DNA: TGTGCCAGCAGCCCTGGGACTAGCAAAAGGTCCGGGGAGCTGTTTTTT. This chain joins TRBV5-4 and TRBJ2-2; 9 positions agree with TRBD2. The CDR3 consists of 16 residues. Germline assignment: CDR1 SGHNT and CDR2 YYREEE (reference sequence). The V segment lost 4 bases and the J segment 6 bases; nucleotides outside the gene matches: 10.

To note about this clone: The sample contains more than one DNA sequence encoding this CDR3. The rearrangement links TRBV29-1 to TRBJ2-3; 8 nucleotides agree with TRBD2. Per germline, CDR1 SQVTM and CDR2 ANQGSEA. Germline trimming cut 6 bases from V and 2 bases from J; bases unmatched to any gene: 10. CDR3 length: 15 amino acids. The CDR3 region is CSVERLTSDTDTQYF. The CDR3, as DNA: TGCAGCGTCGAGCGTCTGACTAGCGACACAGATACGCAGTATTTT.

The CDR3 loop is CASSSFLYGYTF. DNA for the CDR3: TGTGCCAGCAGCTCTTTCCTCTATGGCTACACCTTC. The chain combines TRBV7-2 with TRBJ1-2; no clear D gene. Germline loops: CDR1 SGHTA, CDR2 FQGNSA. V was pared by 4 bases and J by 4 bases, with 7 bases between. The CDR3 length is 12 residues.

The V and J genes are TRBV7-9 and TRBJ1-2, with D possibly matching TRBD1 (6 bases). CDR1 and CDR2 from the germline V gene are SEHNR and FQNEAQ (reference sequence). The CDR3 is 18 residues long. V was trimmed by 6 bases and J by 1 base, leaving 24 bases between them. In DNA form, the CDR3 reads TGTGCCAGCAGTCCGACGGACAGCCTTAGGACCTTTAACTATGGCTACACCTTC. Its protein is CASSPTDSLRTFNYGYTF.

This clone was counted a few times. V usage is TRBV29-1 and J usage is TRBJ1-2; no reliable D call. Germline V gene sequence: CDR1 SQVTM, CDR2 ANQGSEA. The CDR3 runs 13 residues. V was pared by 5 bases and J by 8 bases, with 18 bases between. The CDR3 is CSVWALPSGGYTF. The CDR3 DNA reads as TGCAGCGTTTGGGCGCTCCCATCCGGGGGCTACACCTTC.

The chain employs TRBV6-5 and TRBJ2-7; 7 bases match TRBD1. From germline, CDR1 is MNHEY and CDR2 SVGAGI. The CDR3 loop spans 12 amino acids. Trimming at V came to 5 bases and at J to 4 bases, leaving 2 bases not matched to a gene. The CDR3 DNA follows: TGTGCCAGCAGTAAACAGGGGTACGAGCAGTACTTC. Translated: CASSKQGYEQYF.